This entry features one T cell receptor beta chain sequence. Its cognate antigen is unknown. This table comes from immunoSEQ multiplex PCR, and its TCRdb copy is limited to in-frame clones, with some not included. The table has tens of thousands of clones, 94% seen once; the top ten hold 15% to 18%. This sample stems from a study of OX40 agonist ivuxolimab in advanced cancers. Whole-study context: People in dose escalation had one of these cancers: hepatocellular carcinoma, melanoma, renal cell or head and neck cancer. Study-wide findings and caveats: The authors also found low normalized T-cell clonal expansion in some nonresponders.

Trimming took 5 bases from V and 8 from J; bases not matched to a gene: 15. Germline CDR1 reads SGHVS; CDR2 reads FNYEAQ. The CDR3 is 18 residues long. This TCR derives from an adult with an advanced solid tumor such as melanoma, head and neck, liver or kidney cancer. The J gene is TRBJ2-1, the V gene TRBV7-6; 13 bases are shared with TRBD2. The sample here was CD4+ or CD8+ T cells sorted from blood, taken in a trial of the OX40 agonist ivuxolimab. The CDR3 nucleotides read TGTGCCAGCAGCCCACAGGGGACTAGCGGGACCCTGTGGGATGAGCAGTTCTTC. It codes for CASSPQGTSGTLWDEQFF.